A selection of T cell receptor beta chains follows, all from one sample in a study of T-cell reconstitution after alpha-beta-depleted transplantation in children. Via MiXCR, TCRdb re-called the PCR reads, giving one row per CDR3 protein. The sample comprises approximately 800,000 distinct CDR3 sequences, less than 20% of which are singletons, and approximately 5% rests with the top ten. Source: PBMCs, mostly from graft donor cells, taken 360 days after TCRalphabeta/CD19-depleted stem cell transplant. The origin of the receptors is a male patient aged 10 to 17 who had a stem cell transplant for acute lymphoblastic leukemia, so the T cells may come from the graft donor. Each CDR3 is given with its conserved first and last residue. The D gene is left open where the match is weak. Some rows have no size entry. The others give once, few or many, or a class for an expanded clone.

J: TRBJ2-7; D: NA; size: NA; V: TRBV12-3/TRBV12-4; CDR3: CASTPVLGGWGEQYF; DNA: TGTGCCAGCACCCCGGTCCTAGGAGGCTGGGGAGAGCAGTACTTC
J: TRBJ2-3; D: TRBD2; size: NA; V: TRBV4-2; CDR3: CASSPWEGFTDTQYF; DNA: TGTGCCAGCAGCCCGTGGGAGGGTTTCACAGATACGCAGTATTTT
J: TRBJ2-1; D: NA; size: many; V: TRBV11-2; CDR3: CASSLERSSYNEQFF; DNA: TGTGCCAGCAGCTTAGAACGGAGCTCCTACAATGAGCAGTTCTTC
J: TRBJ1-1; D: NA; size: many; V: TRBV7-6; CDR3: CASSRWPVNTEAFF; DNA: TGTGCCAGCAGTAGGTGGCCGGTGAACACTGAAGCTTTCTTT
J: TRBJ1-1; D: NA; size: NA; V: TRBV6-5; CDR3: CASSYWQARNTEAFF; DNA: TGTGCCAGCAGTTACTGGCAGGCTAGGAACACTGAAGCTTTCTTT
J: TRBJ2-1; D: TRBD2; size: NA; V: TRBV4-1; CDR3: CASSPRGGLGNGEQFF; DNA: TGCGCCAGCAGCCCAAGAGGGGGACTAGGGAATGGTGAGCAGTTCTTC
J: TRBJ2-5; D: NA; size: many; V: TRBV9; CDR3: CASSVDGTVQETQYF; DNA: TGTGCCAGCAGCGTAGATGGGACGGTCCAAGAGACCCAGTACTTC
J: TRBJ2-7; D: NA; size: NA; V: TRBV7-2; CDR3: CASSFYSGTAPYEQYF; DNA: TGTGCCAGCAGCTTTTATAGCGGAACCGCCCCCTACGAGCAGTACTTC
J: TRBJ2-3; D: TRBD1; size: NA; V: TRBV6-5; CDR3: CASSYSLTGGADTQYF; DNA: TGTGCCAGCAGTTACTCGTTGACAGGGGGCGCAGATACGCAGTATTTT
J: TRBJ2-5; D: TRBD2; size: few; V: TRBV6-5; CDR3: CASSFVSGSTETQYF; DNA: TGTGCCAGCAGTTTCGTCAGCGGGAGCACAGAGACCCAGTACTTC
J: TRBJ1-2; D: NA; size: many; V: TRBV5-1; CDR3: CASSLDSHYGYTF; DNA: TGCGCCAGCAGCTTGGATTCCCACTATGGCTACACCTTC
J: TRBJ1-2; D: TRBD1; size: NA; V: TRBV5-1; CDR3: CASSLASLWTGRIGYTF; DNA: TGCGCCAGCAGCTTGGCTTCCCTTTGGACAGGGCGGATCGGCTACACCTTC
J: TRBJ2-7; D: NA; size: NA; V: TRBV5-5; CDR3: CASSFNGGSYEQYF; DNA: TGTGCCAGCAGCTTCAACGGGGGTTCCTACGAGCAGTACTTC
J: TRBJ1-1; D: NA; size: many; V: TRBV10-3; CDR3: CAISRTVNTEAFF; DNA: TGTGCCATCAGTAGGACAGTGAACACTGAAGCTTTCTTT
J: TRBJ2-1; D: NA; size: NA; V: TRBV3-1; CDR3: CASSHGVAAEEQFF; DNA: TGTGCCAGCAGCCATGGGGTCGCCGCGGAGGAGCAGTTCTTC
J: TRBJ2-7; D: TRBD1; size: NA; V: TRBV5-6; CDR3: CASSHGQEYSYEQYF; DNA: TGTGCCAGCAGCCACGGACAGGAATACTCCTACGAGCAGTACTTC
J: TRBJ1-1; D: NA; size: few; V: TRBV13; CDR3: CASRLWATEAFF; DNA: TGTGCCAGCAGATTATGGGCCACTGAAGCTTTCTTT
J: TRBJ2-7; D: NA; size: NA; V: TRBV6-1; CDR3: CASRTLTAPNRDTSNEQYF; DNA: TGTGCCAGCAGAACTTTAACGGCCCCGAACCGGGACACAAGCAACGAGCAGTACTTC
J: TRBJ2-7; D: NA; size: NA; V: TRBV5-1; CDR3: CASRGIRDEQYF; DNA: TGCGCCAGCAGAGGGATCAGGGACGAGCAGTACTTC
J: TRBJ1-1; D: NA; size: few; V: TRBV20-1; CDR3: CSASANKAEAFF; DNA: TGCAGTGCTAGCGCGAATAAAGCTGAAGCTTTCTTT
J: TRBJ2-7; D: TRBD2; size: few; V: TRBV2; CDR3: CASSESLAGALLDEQYF; DNA: TGTGCCAGCAGTGAAAGCCTAGCGGGAGCCCTCCTAGACGAGCAGTACTTC
J: TRBJ2-1; D: TRBD2; size: NA; V: TRBV5-1; CDR3: CASSAGGENENEQFF; DNA: TGCGCCAGCAGCGCGGGGGGGGAGAACGAAAATGAGCAGTTCTTC
J: TRBJ1-3; D: NA; size: few; V: TRBV20-1; CDR3: CSATIDNSGNTIYF; DNA: TGCAGTGCTACGATCGATAACTCTGGAAACACCATATATTTT
J: TRBJ2-7; D: TRBD2; size: NA; V: TRBV5-1; CDR3: CASSSPPSNSGRFPYEQYF; DNA: TGCGCCAGCAGCTCGCCGCCCTCTAATAGCGGGAGGTTCCCCTACGAGCAGTACTTC
J: TRBJ2-7; D: TRBD2; size: NA; V: TRBV7-3; CDR3: CASSFSGRVTYEQYF; DNA: TGTGCCAGCAGCTTTAGCGGGAGGGTCACCTACGAGCAGTACTTC
J: TRBJ2-7; D: NA; size: NA; V: TRBV5-1; CDR3: CASSPNIWEQYF; DNA: TGCGCCAGCAGCCCGAATATCTGGGAGCAGTACTTC
J: TRBJ2-5; D: TRBD1; size: few; V: TRBV20-1; CDR3: CSADGTGLQETQYF; DNA: TGCAGTGCGGACGGGACAGGACTCCAAGAGACCCAGTACTTC
J: TRBJ1-4; D: NA; size: few; V: TRBV11-2; CDR3: CASSLVSTDNEKLFF; DNA: TGTGCCAGCAGCTTAGTGAGCACAGATAATGAAAAACTGTTTTTT
J: TRBJ2-1; D: TRBD2; size: NA; V: TRBV13; CDR3: CASRGLANYNEQFF; DNA: TGTGCCAGCAGAGGACTAGCGAATTACAATGAGCAGTTCTTC
J: TRBJ2-5; D: TRBD1; size: NA; V: TRBV5-1; CDR3: CASSPAWDRGQETQYF; DNA: TGCGCCAGCAGCCCGGCCTGGGACAGGGGGCAAGAGACCCAGTACTTC
J: TRBJ2-4; D: NA; size: few; V: TRBV29-1; CDR3: CSVGGDNIQYF; DNA: TGCAGCGTTGGAGGTGACAACATTCAGTACTTC
J: TRBJ2-1; D: TRBD2; size: many; V: TRBV5-1; CDR3: CASSLGSSGYNEQFF; DNA: TGTGCCAGCAGCTTAGGGTCTAGCGGTTACAATGAGCAGTTCTTC
J: TRBJ2-5; D: TRBD2; size: many; V: TRBV11-2; CDR3: CASSLFSGIAGLGETQYF; DNA: TGTGCCAGCAGCTTATTCTCTGGAATAGCGGGCTTGGGGGAGACCCAGTACTTC
J: TRBJ1-1; D: NA; size: many; V: TRBV3-1; CDR3: CASSQVPRGTEAFF; DNA: TGTGCCAGCAGCCAAGTCCCCCGGGGAACTGAAGCTTTCTTT
J: TRBJ2-5; D: NA; size: many; V: TRBV6-5; CDR3: CASSYVRAETQYF; DNA: TGTGCCAGCAGTTACGTACGGGCGGAGACCCAGTACTTC
J: TRBJ2-7; D: NA; size: few; V: TRBV11-2; CDR3: CASTISVAGLDEQYF; DNA: TGTGCCAGCACCATTAGTGTGGCGGGGTTGGACGAGCAGTACTTC
J: TRBJ2-3; D: NA; size: NA; V: TRBV29-1; CDR3: CSVEPPLLSSTDTQYF; DNA: TGCAGCGTTGAACCCCCCCTTCTTTCTAGCACAGATACGCAGTATTTT
J: TRBJ1-1; D: NA; size: NA; V: TRBV20-1; CDR3: CSVRVGAFF; DNA: TGCAGTGTCCGGGTCGGAGCTTTCTTT
J: TRBJ2-2; D: NA; size: NA; V: TRBV29-1; CDR3: CSVDGNTGELFF; DNA: TGCAGCGTTGATGGTAACACCGGGGAGCTGTTTTTT
J: TRBJ2-2; D: NA; size: NA; V: TRBV7-6; CDR3: CASSPHRSTGELFF; DNA: TGTGCCAGCAGCCCACATCGGTCCACCGGGGAGCTGTTTTTT
J: TRBJ2-5; D: TRBD2; size: NA; V: TRBV10-3; CDR3: CASKGLAGEETQYF; DNA: TGTGCCAGCAAGGGACTAGCGGGAGAAGAGACCCAGTACTTC
J: TRBJ2-1; D: TRBD2; size: few; V: TRBV5-1; CDR3: CASSLVASGGYNEQFF; DNA: TGCGCCAGCAGCTTGGTGGCTAGCGGGGGTTACAATGAGCAGTTCTTC
J: TRBJ2-1; D: TRBD2; size: many; V: TRBV20-1; CDR3: CSAYLLKLGRALGDEQFF; DNA: TGCAGTGCTTATCTCTTGAAATTAGGGAGGGCCCTCGGGGATGAGCAGTTCTTC
J: TRBJ1-5; D: NA; size: few; V: TRBV9; CDR3: CASSVGVSPGQPQHF; DNA: TGTGCCAGCAGCGTAGGGGTCAGCCCCGGGCAGCCCCAGCATTTT
J: TRBJ2-7; D: NA; size: many; V: TRBV5-1; CDR3: CASNPTKLSSYEQYF; DNA: TGCGCCAGCAACCCGACAAAACTGAGCTCCTACGAGCAGTACTTC
J: TRBJ2-2; D: NA; size: few; V: TRBV20-1; CDR3: CSARVHGTGELFF; DNA: TGCAGTGCTAGGGTGCATGGGACCGGGGAGCTGTTTTTT
J: TRBJ2-1; D: NA; size: few; V: TRBV19; CDR3: CASSTLSLASEQFF; DNA: TGTGCCAGTAGCACCCTTTCTCTAGCTAGCGAGCAGTTCTTC
J: TRBJ2-5; D: TRBD2; size: NA; V: TRBV5-1; CDR3: CASSLGGLAGQETQYF; DNA: TGCGCCAGCAGCTTGGGCGGACTAGCGGGACAAGAGACCCAGTACTTC
J: TRBJ2-3; D: NA; size: NA; V: TRBV2; CDR3: CASSTGQLNTQYF; DNA: TGTGCCAGCAGCACAGGACAGTTGAATACGCAGTATTTT
J: TRBJ2-3; D: TRBD2; size: few; V: TRBV20-1; CDR3: CSAPGTSGITDTQYF; DNA: TGCAGTGCGCCAGGGACTAGCGGAATCACAGATACGCAGTATTTT
J: TRBJ2-3; D: NA; size: few; V: TRBV7-8; CDR3: CASSLTVVTDTQYF; DNA: TGTGCCAGCAGCTTGACTGTAGTCACAGATACGCAGTATTTT
J: TRBJ2-2; D: TRBD2; size: NA; V: TRBV10-2; CDR3: CASSAGTSITGELFF; DNA: TGCGCCAGCAGCGCCGGGACTAGCATCACCGGGGAGCTGTTTTTT
J: TRBJ2-1; D: TRBD2; size: NA; V: TRBV20-1; CDR3: CSAAELAGTYNEQFF; DNA: TGCAGTGCGGCCGAACTAGCGGGAACCTACAATGAGCAGTTCTTC
J: TRBJ2-3; D: NA; size: NA; V: TRBV4-1; CDR3: CASSQIGRTDNTQYF; DNA: TGCGCCAGCAGCCAAATAGGGCGGACGGACAATACGCAGTATTTT